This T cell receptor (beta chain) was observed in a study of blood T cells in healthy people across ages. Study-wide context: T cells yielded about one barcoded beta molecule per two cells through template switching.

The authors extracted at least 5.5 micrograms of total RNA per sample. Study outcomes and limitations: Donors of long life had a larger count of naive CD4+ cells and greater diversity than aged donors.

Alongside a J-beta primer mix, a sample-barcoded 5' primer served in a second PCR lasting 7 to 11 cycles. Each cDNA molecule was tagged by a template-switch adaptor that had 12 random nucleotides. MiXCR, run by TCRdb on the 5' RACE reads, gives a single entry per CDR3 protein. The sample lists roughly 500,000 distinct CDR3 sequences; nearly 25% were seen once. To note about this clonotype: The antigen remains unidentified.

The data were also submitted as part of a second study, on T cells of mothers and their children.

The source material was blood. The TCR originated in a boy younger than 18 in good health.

For the CDR3, the DNA is TGCAGTGCAAACCCCGGTACATTGCCCTACGAGCAGTACTTC. The encoded protein is CSANPGTLPYEQYF. The chain recombines TRBV20-1 with TRBJ2-5; D is unresolved. The DNA end lines up better with TRBJ2-7; the J call may be wrong. There are 14 residues in the CDR3. CDR1 and CDR2 (germline): DFQATT, SNEGSKA (reference sequence).